What follows are 32 T cell receptor beta chains derived from one specimen sequenced in a study of T cell changes during pregnancy in multiple sclerosis. TCRdb's copy holds only in-frame clones and misses some; the assay was immunoSEQ multiplex PCR. The repertoire has approximately 80,000 clones, around 95% of them found once; the top ten carry less than 0.75%. The source was peripheral blood, collected in the second trimester of pregnancy. The source of these receptors is a female donor in good health, enrolled as a control in a pregnancy study.

The chain couples TRBV5-4 to TRBJ2-5, with 7 positions matching TRBD1. CDR1 and CDR2 (germline): SGHNT, YYREEE (reference sequence). The CDR3 loop spans 16 amino acids. Trimming at V came to 3 bases and at J to 2 bases, leaving 10 bases not matched to a gene. Here the CDR3 DNA reads TGTGCCAGCAGCTGGGCTTTCCGGACAGGTCAAGAGACCCAGTACTTC. As protein: CASSWAFRTGQETQYF. The full variable domain, its missing parts supplied by reference TRBV5-4 and TRBJ2-5, is ETGVTQSPTHLIKTRGQQVTLRCSSQSGHNTVSWYQQALGQGPQFIFQYYREEENGRGNFPPRFSGLQFPNYSSELNVNALELDDSALYLCASSWAFRTGQETQYFGPGTRLLVL.

The gene calls are TRBV4-3 and TRBJ2-1, with D possibly TRBD1 on 5 matching bases. CDR3 length equals 13 residues. Germline assignment: CDR1 LGHNA and CDR2 YSLEER. V was pared by 0 bases and J by 9 bases, with 9 bases between. This CDR3 reads CASSQDDQGEQFF. CDR3 sequence (DNA): TGCGCCAGCAGCCAAGATGACCAGGGTGAGCAGTTCTTC.

The DNA of the CDR3 is TGTGCCAGCAGCCCAGGACAGGGGAGATACGAGCAGTACTTC. It encodes CASSPGQGRYEQYF. The V call is TRBV4-2, the J call TRBJ2-7; 9 bases are shared with TRBD1. The germline V gene has CDR1 LGHNA and CDR2 YNFKEQ. CDR3 size: 14 residues. V lost 4 bases and J lost 4; bases outside the gene matches: 5.

This sequence joins TRBV4-3 and TRBJ2-5; 11 nucleotides match TRBD2. Germline V gives CDR1 LGHNA, CDR2 YSLEER. Germline trimming cut 0 bases from V and 4 bases from J; bases unmatched to any gene: 7. The CDR3 is 17 amino acids. CDR3 in DNA: TGCGCCAGCAGCCAAGAACTAGCGGGGGCCAAGGGAGAGACCCAGTACTTC. This encodes CASSQELAGAKGETQYF.

This clone was seen a single time. The chain uses TRBV30 and TRBJ2-5; 7 bases line up with TRBD1. The CDR3 covers 15 residues. Per germline, CDR1 GTSNPN and CDR2 SVGIG (reference sequence). After removal of 2 bases from V and 4 bases from J, the junction contained 10 bases not matched to a gene. In nucleotides, the CDR3 is TGTGCCTGGAGTTCAGATAGGGGACAGTCAGAGACCCAGTACTTC. Protein sequence: CAWSSDRGQSETQYF.

The rearrangement joins TRBV7-2 to TRBJ2-7; 8 nucleotides match TRBD2. The CDR3 extends over 14 amino acids. Germline CDR1 SGHTA, CDR2 FQGNSA. The V segment lost 4 bases and the J segment 2 bases; nucleotides outside the gene matches: 4. CDR3 DNA sequence: TGTGCCAGCAGCTGGAGCGGGGGAACCTACGAGCAGTACTTC. Amino acids: CASSWSGGTYEQYF.

The chain employs TRBV6-4 and TRBJ2-2, with TRBD1 matching over 12 bases. CDR3 size: 19 residues. Germline V gene lookup returns CDR1 MRHNA and CDR2 SNTAGT. V lost 1 base to trimming and J lost 4 bases; unmatched junction nucleotides: 10. The CDR3 protein is CASSDFGTGGVRGTGELFF. CDR3 nucleotides: TGTGCCAGCAGTGACTTCGGGACAGGGGGCGTCAGGGGCACCGGGGAGCTGTTTTTT.

The rearrangement links TRBV7-9 to TRBJ1-1; 9 bases are a match to TRBD1. V was clipped by 8 bases and J by 4 bases; unmatched bases: 11. Germline-derived CDR1 and CDR2 are SEHNR and FQNEAQ (reference sequence). The CDR3 is 15 amino acids. The CDR3 nucleotides are TGTGCCAGCGACGAGGACAGGGGAGTGGGCACTGAAGCTTTCTTT. Translating it yields CASDEDRGVGTEAFF.

This rearrangement joins TRBV10-3 to TRBJ2-3, with TRBD1 identical over 9 bases. From germline, CDR1 is ENHRY and CDR2 SYGVKD. The V segment lost 5 bases and the J segment 5 bases; nucleotides outside the gene matches: 5. The CDR3 length is 14 residues. The CDR3 loop reads CAISQQGAEDTQYF. DNA of the CDR3: TGTGCCATCAGTCAACAGGGGGCGGAAGATACGCAGTATTTT.

This chain connects TRBV9 to TRBJ1-4; D is unresolved. The germline V gene encodes CDR1 SGDLS and CDR2 YYNGEE. The CDR3 is 14 amino acids. Between the trimmed V and J ends, which lost 0 bases and 7 bases, there was a span of 10 bases. For the CDR3, the DNA is TGTGCCAGCAGCGTAGCTGGGGAGGGTGAAAAACTGTTTTTT. This gives the protein CASSVAGEGEKLFF.

This sequence joins TRBV7-6 and TRBJ1-4, with 7 nucleotides matching TRBD1. The trim removed 5 bases at V and 6 bases at J, leaving 3 bases unmatched. Germline CDR1 and CDR2: SGHVS and FNYEAQ. The CDR3 spans 13 residues. The CDR3 protein is CASSPTGYEKLFF. In nucleotides, the CDR3 is TGTGCCAGCAGCCCGACAGGGTATGAAAAACTGTTTTTT. Drawing the rest from reference TRBV7-6 and TRBJ1-4, the complete variable domain is GAGVSQSPRYKVTKRGQDVALRCDPISGHVSLYWYRQALGQGPEFLTYFNYEAQQDKSGLPNDRFSAERPEGSISTLTIQRTEQRDSAMYRCASSPTGYEKLFFGSGTQLSVL.

The rearrangement links TRBV7-2 to TRBJ1-2; 7 bases are shared with TRBD1. Germline V lookup: CDR1 SGHTA, CDR2 FQGNSA. Trimming at V came to 1 base and at J to 4 bases, leaving 6 bases not matched to a gene. The CDR3 loop spans 15 amino acids. The CDR3 is CASSLGQGVVYGYTF. CDR3 DNA: TGTGCCAGCAGCTTAGGACAGGGCGTGGTCTATGGCTACACCTTC.

V usage is TRBV4-1 and J usage is TRBJ2-5; 7 bases are a match to TRBD2. This CDR3 is 16 amino acids long. J was trimmed by 1 base and V by 1 base; bases with no gene match: 6. Germline V lookup: CDR1 MGHRA, CDR2 YSYEKL. The CDR3 region is CASSQVARGGQETQYF. CDR3 nucleotides: TGCGCCAGCAGCCAAGTCGCCCGCGGGGGCCAAGAGACCCAGTACTTC.

The rearrangement links TRBV2 to TRBJ2-3, with 14 bases that match TRBD2. The CDR3 is made up of 17 amino acids. V shed 5 bases and J 4 bases; nucleotides not matched to a gene: 8. CDR1 and CDR2 (germline): SNHLY, FYNNEI. CDR3 amino acids: CASSRTSGGPTSDTQYF. CDR3 coding DNA: TGTGCCAGCAGTAGGACTAGCGGGGGGCCAACGTCAGATACGCAGTATTTT.

The chain carries TRBV7-3 and TRBJ2-2; 7 positions match TRBD2. Per germline, CDR1 SGHTA and CDR2 FQGTGA. After removal of 6 bases from V and 1 base from J, the junction contained 5 bases not matched to a gene. This CDR3 has 15 residues. The CDR3 protein is CASRPSGGNTGELFF. As DNA, the CDR3 is TGTGCCAGCAGACCCTCGGGGGGGAACACCGGGGAGCTGTTTTTT.

V usage is TRBV27 and J usage is TRBJ2-3, with 11 bases fitting TRBD2. J lost 0 bases, V lost 2 bases, and 13 bases had no gene match. Germline values: CDR1 MNHEY, CDR2 SMNVEV (reference sequence). This CDR3 has 20 amino acids. The CDR3 DNA is TGTGCCAGCAGTTTACAGGTAGCGGGGGGGAAAACTCTTAGCACAGATACGCAGTATTTT. This sequence encodes CASSLQVAGGKTLSTDTQYF.

The chain has TRBV7-9 and TRBJ2-1, with TRBD2 matching 9 bases. Unmatched junction bases numbered 8, after V lost 0 bases and J lost 5 bases. From germline, CDR1 is SEHNR and CDR2 FQNEAQ (reference sequence). The CDR3 consists of 17 residues. The CDR3 spells CASSLADGGGAHNEQFF. The CDR3, as DNA: TGTGCCAGCAGCTTAGCGGACGGCGGGGGGGCCCACAATGAGCAGTTCTTC.

The genes are TRBV7-8 and TRBJ1-5; 9 nucleotides match TRBD1. V lost 2 bases, J lost 5 bases, and 10 bases stayed unmatched. This CDR3 contains 17 residues. Germline loops: CDR1 SGHVS, CDR2 FQNEAQ. The CDR3: CASSLKGQGILDQPQHF. Written as DNA, the CDR3 is TGTGCCAGCAGCTTAAAGGGACAGGGTATCTTGGATCAGCCCCAGCATTTT.

V usage is TRBV5-1 and J usage is TRBJ1-1; D is uncertain. With 0 bases removed from V and 7 bases from J, the gap between germline ends came to 10 bases. This CDR3 is 13 amino acids long. CDR1 and CDR2 from the germline V gene are SGHRS and YFSETQ. This chain's CDR3 is CASSLGGLSEAFF. Here the CDR3 DNA reads TGCGCCAGCAGCTTGGGTGGGCTTAGTGAAGCTTTCTTT.

The J gene is TRBJ1-2, the V gene TRBV9; the D gene is possibly TRBD1 (6 bases). This CDR3 is built from 15 residues. The V gene lost 3 bases and the J gene lost 3 bases, with 15 bases spanning the gap. CDR1 is SGDLS and CDR2 is YYNGEE in the germline V gene. The CDR3 DNA is TGTGCCAGCAGCGACCACAGGGAGGGGGACTATGGCTACACCTTC. Its translation: CASSDHREGDYGYTF. Based on the CDR3 plus reference TRBV9 and TRBJ1-2, the full variable domain is DSGVTQTPKHLITATGQRVTLRCSPRSGDLSVYWYQQSLDQGLQFLIQYYNGEERAKGNILERFSAQQFPDLHSELNLSSLELGDSALYFCASSDHREGDYGYTFGSGTRLTVV.

V is TRBV30 and J is TRBJ2-7, with D possibly TRBD1 on 7 matching bases. The V end was cut by 1 base, the J end by 6 bases, with 13 bases between. Germline CDR1 GTSNPN, CDR2 SVGIG (reference sequence). This CDR3 has 13 amino acids. The CDR3 DNA reads TGTGCCTGGAGTGCACACAGGGGAGGCGAGCAGTACTTC. It translates to CAWSAHRGGEQYF.

This sequence joins TRBV6-1 and TRBJ2-7; possibly TRBD1 for D (6 bases). The length of the CDR3 is 15 residues. Germline V gene data show CDR1 as MNHNS and CDR2 as SASEGT. Trimming took 6 bases from V and 5 from J, leaving 20 bases between them. The CDR3 protein is CASRGIGTRVDEQYF. The CDR3 DNA follows: TGTGCCAGCAGGGGAATCGGGACAAGGGTCGACGAGCAGTACTTC.

The rearrangement links TRBV6-1 to TRBJ1-3, with a tentative D call TRBD1 (5 bases). This CDR3 is built from 12 residues. Germline lookup yields CDR1 MNHNS and CDR2 SASEGT. Trimming removed 2 bases at V and 11 bases at J, with 10 bases between. This CDR3 reads CASSEIRGAIYF. In DNA form, the CDR3 reads TGTGCCAGCAGTGAAATAAGGGGTGCCATATATTTT.

The V gene is TRBV7-3, the J gene TRBJ1-1; D remains unclear. The germline V and J ends were trimmed by 3 bases and 4 bases, with 9 bases remaining between them. This CDR3 has 13 amino acids. Germline CDR1 is SGHTA and CDR2 is FQGTGA. The CDR3 DNA follows: TGTGCCAGCAGCTTTGCAGCGAGCACTGAAGCTTTCTTT. Translating gives CASSFAASTEAFF. Together with reference TRBV7-3 and TRBJ1-1, the CDR3 gives the full variable domain: GAGVSQTPSNKVTEKGKYVELRCDPISGHTALYWYRQSLGQGPEFLIYFQGTGAADDSGLPNDRFFAVRPEGSVSTLKIQRTERGDSAVYLCASSFAASTEAFFGQGTRLTVV.

V and J are TRBV7-2 and TRBJ1-2; 12 bases are shared with TRBD1. There are 18 residues in the CDR3. The junction had 13 bases not matched to a gene; V was cut back by 4 bases and J by 4 bases. CDR1 and CDR2 (germline): SGHTA, FQGNSA. The CDR3 sequence: CASSSPGTGGLLSYGYTF. DNA of the CDR3: TGTGCCAGCAGCTCTCCCGGGACAGGGGGCCTTTTGAGCTATGGCTACACCTTC.

The chain has TRBV11-3 and TRBJ1-1; D is unresolved. The CDR3 consists of 15 residues. The germline CDR1 and CDR2 sequences are SGHNT and YENEEA. Trimming stripped 4 bases from V and 0 bases from J, with 12 bases between. CDR3 coding DNA: TGTGCCAGCAGCTCACCGACTGCCATGAACACTGAAGCTTTCTTT. It codes for CASSSPTAMNTEAFF.

This rearrangement joins TRBV10-3 to TRBJ1-3; no clear D gene. This CDR3 region has 11 residues. With 4 bases removed from V and 4 bases from J, the gap between germline ends came to 2 bases. Germline V CDR1 and CDR2: ENHRY, SYGVKD. The CDR3 DNA follows: TGTGCCATCAGTGCGGGAAACACCATATATTTT. Translation gives CAISAGNTIYF.

V gene TRBV7-2 combines with J gene TRBJ2-7; D is unclear. The CDR3 runs 16 residues. Trimming shortened V by 1 base and J by 1 base, and 14 bases separated the two germline ends. The germline CDR1 and CDR2 sequences are SGHTA and FQGNSA. The CDR3 loop reads CASSLESWQASYEQYF. The CDR3 nucleotides read TGTGCCAGCAGCTTAGAGTCGTGGCAGGCGTCCTACGAGCAGTACTTC. The full variable domain, in which reference TRBV7-2 and TRBJ2-7 provide the parts outside the CDR3, is GAGVSQSPSNKVTEKGKDVELRCDPISGHTALYWYRQSLGQGLEFLIYFQGNSAPDKSGLPSDRFSAERTGGSVSTLTIQRTQQEDSAVYLCASSLESWQASYEQYFGPGTRLTVT.

The chain combines TRBV5-8 with TRBJ1-2; 8 bases fit TRBD1. Germline V gene lookup returns CDR1 SGHTS and CDR2 YDEGEE. The CDR3 totals 14 residues. Germline trimming cut 3 bases from V and 5 bases from J; bases unmatched to any gene: 6. The CDR3 sequence is CASSYGQGPYGYTF. CDR3 in DNA: TGTGCCAGCAGCTATGGACAGGGACCATATGGCTACACCTTC. Filled out from reference TRBV5-8 and TRBJ1-2, the complete variable domain reads EAGVTQSPTHLIKTRGQQATLRCSPISGHTSVYWYQQALGLGLQFLLWYDEGEERNRGNFPPRFSGRQFPNYSSELNVNALELEDSALYLCASSYGQGPYGYTFGSGTRLTVV.

V gene TRBV30 combines with J gene TRBJ2-5; D perhaps matches TRBD1 (5 bases). The CDR3 totals 12 residues. Germline CDR1 and CDR2: GTSNPN and SVGIG (reference sequence). The ends were cut back, 5 bases at V and 4 bases at J, with 11 bases in the middle. CDR3 sequence (DNA): TGTGCCTGGGGGGCGAGGTTAGAGACCCAGTACTTC. Amino acid sequence: CAWGARLETQYF.

CDR3 DNA sequence: TGCGCCAGCAGCTTGGTCGGGGACACTAACACAGATACGCAGTATTTT. Amino acids: CASSLVGDTNTDTQYF. The chain uses TRBV5-1 and TRBJ2-3; the D gene is possibly TRBD1 (6 bases). V lost 0 bases to trimming and J lost 2 bases, with 13 bases between them. This CDR3 region has 16 residues. CDR1 SGHRS and CDR2 YFSETQ come from the germline V gene.

V gene TRBV5-4 combines with J gene TRBJ2-1; the match to TRBD1 covers 7 bases. Germline V gene lookup returns CDR1 SGHNT and CDR2 YYREEE (reference sequence). The V gene end was trimmed by 0 bases and the J gene end by 8 bases; junction bases not matched to a gene: 11. There are 16 residues in the CDR3. The CDR3 here is CASSLEGATPGDEQFF. The DNA of the CDR3 is TGTGCCAGCAGCTTGGAGGGGGCTACTCCTGGGGATGAGCAGTTCTTC.